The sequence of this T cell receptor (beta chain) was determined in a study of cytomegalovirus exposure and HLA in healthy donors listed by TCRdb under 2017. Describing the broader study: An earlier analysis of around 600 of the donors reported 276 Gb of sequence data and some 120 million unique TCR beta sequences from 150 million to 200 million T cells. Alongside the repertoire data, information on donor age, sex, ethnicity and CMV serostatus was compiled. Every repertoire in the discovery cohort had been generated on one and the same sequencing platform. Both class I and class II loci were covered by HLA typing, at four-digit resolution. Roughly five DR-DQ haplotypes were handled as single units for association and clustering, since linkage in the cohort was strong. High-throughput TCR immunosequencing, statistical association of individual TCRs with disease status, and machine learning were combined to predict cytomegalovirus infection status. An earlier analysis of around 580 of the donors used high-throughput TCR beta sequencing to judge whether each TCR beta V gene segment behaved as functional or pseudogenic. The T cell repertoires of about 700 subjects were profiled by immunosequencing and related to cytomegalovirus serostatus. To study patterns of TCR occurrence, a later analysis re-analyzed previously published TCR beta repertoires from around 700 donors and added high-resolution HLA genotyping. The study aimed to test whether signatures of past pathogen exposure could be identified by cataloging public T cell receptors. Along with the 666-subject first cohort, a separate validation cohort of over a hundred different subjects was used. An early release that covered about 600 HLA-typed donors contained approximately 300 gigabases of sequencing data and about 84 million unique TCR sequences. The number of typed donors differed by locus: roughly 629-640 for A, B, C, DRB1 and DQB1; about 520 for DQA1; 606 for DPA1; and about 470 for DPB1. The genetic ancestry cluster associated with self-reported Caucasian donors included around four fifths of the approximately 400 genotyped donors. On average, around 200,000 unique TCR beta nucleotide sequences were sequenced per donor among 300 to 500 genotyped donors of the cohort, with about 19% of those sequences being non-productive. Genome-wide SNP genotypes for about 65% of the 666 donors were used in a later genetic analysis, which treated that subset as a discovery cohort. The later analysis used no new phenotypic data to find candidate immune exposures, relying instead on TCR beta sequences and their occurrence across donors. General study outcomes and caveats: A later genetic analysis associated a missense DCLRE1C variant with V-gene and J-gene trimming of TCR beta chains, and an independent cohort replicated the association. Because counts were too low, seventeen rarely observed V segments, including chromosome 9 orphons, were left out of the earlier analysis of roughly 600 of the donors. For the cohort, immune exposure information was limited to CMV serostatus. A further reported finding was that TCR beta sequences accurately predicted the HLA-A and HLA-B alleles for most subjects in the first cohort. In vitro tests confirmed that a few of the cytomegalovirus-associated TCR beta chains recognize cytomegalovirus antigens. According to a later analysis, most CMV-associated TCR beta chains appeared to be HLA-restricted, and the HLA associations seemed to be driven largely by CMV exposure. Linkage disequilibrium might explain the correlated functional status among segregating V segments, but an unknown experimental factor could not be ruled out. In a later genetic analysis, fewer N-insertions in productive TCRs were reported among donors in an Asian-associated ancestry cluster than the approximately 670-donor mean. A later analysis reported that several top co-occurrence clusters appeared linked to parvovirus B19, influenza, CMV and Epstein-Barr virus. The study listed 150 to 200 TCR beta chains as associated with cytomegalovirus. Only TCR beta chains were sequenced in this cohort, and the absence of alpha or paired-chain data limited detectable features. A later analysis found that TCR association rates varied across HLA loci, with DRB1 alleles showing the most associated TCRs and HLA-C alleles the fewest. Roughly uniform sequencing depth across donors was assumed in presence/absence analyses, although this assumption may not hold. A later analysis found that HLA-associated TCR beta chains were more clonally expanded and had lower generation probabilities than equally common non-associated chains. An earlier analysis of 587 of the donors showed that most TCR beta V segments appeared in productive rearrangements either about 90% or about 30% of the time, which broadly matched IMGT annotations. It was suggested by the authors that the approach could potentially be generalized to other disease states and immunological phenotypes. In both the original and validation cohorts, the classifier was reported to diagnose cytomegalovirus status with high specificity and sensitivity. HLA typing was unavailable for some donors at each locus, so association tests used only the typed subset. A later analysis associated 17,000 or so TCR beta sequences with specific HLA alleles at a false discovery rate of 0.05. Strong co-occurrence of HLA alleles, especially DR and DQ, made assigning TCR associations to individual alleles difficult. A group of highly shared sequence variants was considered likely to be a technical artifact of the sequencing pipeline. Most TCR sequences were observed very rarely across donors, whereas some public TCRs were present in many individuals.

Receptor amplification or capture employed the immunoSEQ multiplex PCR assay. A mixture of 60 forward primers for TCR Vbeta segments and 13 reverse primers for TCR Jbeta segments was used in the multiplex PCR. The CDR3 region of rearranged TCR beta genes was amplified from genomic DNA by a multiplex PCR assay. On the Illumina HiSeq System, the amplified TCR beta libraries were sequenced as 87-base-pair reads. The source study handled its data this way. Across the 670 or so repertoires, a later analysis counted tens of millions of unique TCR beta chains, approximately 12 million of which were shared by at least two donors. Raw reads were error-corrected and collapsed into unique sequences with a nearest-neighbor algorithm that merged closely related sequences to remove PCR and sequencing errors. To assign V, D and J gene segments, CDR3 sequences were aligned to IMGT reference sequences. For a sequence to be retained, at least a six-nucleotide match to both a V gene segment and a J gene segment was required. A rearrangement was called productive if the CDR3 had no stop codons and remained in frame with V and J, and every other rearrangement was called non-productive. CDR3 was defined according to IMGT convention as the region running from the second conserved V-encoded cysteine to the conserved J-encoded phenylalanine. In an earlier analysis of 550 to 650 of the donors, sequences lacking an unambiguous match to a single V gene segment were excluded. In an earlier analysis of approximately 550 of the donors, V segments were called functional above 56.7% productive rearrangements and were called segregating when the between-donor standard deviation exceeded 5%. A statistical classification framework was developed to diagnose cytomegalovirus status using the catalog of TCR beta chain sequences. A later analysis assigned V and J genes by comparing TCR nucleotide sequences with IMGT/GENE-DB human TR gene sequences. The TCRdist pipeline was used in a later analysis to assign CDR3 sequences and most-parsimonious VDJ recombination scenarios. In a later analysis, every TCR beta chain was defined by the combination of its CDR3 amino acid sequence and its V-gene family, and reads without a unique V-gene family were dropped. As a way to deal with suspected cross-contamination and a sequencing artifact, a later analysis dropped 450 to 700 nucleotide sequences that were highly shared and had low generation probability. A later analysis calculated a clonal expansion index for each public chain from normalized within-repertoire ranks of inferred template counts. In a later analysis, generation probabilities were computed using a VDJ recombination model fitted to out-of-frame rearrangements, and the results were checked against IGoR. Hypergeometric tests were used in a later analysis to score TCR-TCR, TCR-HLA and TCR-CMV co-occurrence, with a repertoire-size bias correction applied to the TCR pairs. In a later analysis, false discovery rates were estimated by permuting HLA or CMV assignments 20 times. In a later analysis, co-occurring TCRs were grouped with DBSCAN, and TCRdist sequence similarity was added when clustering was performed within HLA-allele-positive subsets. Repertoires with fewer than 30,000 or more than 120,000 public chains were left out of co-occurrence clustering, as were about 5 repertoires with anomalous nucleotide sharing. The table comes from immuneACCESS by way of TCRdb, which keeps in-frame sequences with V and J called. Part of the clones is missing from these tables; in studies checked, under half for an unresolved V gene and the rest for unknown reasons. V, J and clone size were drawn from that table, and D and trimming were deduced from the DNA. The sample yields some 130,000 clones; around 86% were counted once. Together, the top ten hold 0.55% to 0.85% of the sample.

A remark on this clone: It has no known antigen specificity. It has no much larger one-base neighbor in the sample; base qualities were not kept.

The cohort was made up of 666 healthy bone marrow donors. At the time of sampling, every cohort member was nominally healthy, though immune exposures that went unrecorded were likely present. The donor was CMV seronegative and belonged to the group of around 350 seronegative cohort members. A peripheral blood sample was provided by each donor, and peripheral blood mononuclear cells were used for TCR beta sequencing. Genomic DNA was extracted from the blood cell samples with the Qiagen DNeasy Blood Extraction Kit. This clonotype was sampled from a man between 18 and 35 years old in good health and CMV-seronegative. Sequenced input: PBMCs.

The CDR3 protein: CASSQAGQRYGYTF. The bases are TGTGCCAGCAGCCAAGCCGGACAGCGATATGGCTACACCTTC. The chain was built from TRBV14 and TRBJ1-2; the D region possibly corresponds to TRBD1 (6 bases align). The germline V gene provides CDR1 SGHDN and CDR2 FVKESK. The CDR3 starts with the cysteine, ends with the phenylalanine, and has 14 residues. Only CDR3 DNA remains: 42 bases, in frame from the first base. V was cut back by 1 base and J by 5 bases, leaving a gap of 11 bases between them. When the CDR3 is completed using the reference TRBV14 and TRBJ1-2 genes on either side, the full variable domain is EAGVTQFPSHSVIEKGQTVTLRCDPISGHDNLYWYRRVMGKEIKFLLHFVKESKQDESGMPNNRFLAERTGGTYSTLKVQPAELEDSGVYFCASSQAGQRYGYTFGSGTRLTVV.